The clone carrying this T cell receptor (beta chain) was seen a single time. The antigen remains undetermined. There are 12 residues in the CDR3. Trimming shortened V by 4 bases and J by 11 bases, and 12 bases separated the two germline ends. CDR1 is SGHTA and CDR2 is FQGNSA in the germline V gene. This record belongs to a study of cytomegalovirus exposure and HLA in healthy donors. General study findings and limits: Both high specificity and high sensitivity reportedly marked the classifier's diagnosis of cytomegalovirus status. In a later analysis, at a false discovery rate of 0.05, 15,000 to 20,000 TCR beta sequences matched HLA alleles. The authors later linked a missense DCLRE1C variant to TCR beta V- and J-gene trimming.

PCR used 60 Vbeta primers and 13 Jbeta primers. Using immunoSEQ multiplex PCR, the repertoire was profiled, and TCRdb retains in-frame clones only, with some absent. The sample gives 150,000 to 200,000 clones, around 81% of which show up once; 2% to 2.5% is in the top ten. The rearrangement links TRBV7-2 to TRBJ1-5, with a tentative D call TRBD1 (5 bases). Specimen: PBMCs. The receptor's source is a woman in her thirties in good health and CMV-seropositive. For the CDR3, the DNA is TGTGCCAGCAGCTCCCGGCGGGGGTCCCAGCATTTT. Encoded protein: CASSSRRGSQHF.